These 23 T cell receptor delta chains originate from one sample sequenced in a study of γδ T cells in repeated Plasmodium falciparum infection. Gammadelta T cells were flow-sorted from PBMC into Vgamma9/Vdelta2+ and Vdelta2-negative populations for bulk analysis. TCRdb repeated clone calling on the multiplex PCR reads with CATT. The top ten clones hold over 14% of a sample with around 52,000 delta-chain clones, around 1.7% of them seen once. What was sequenced was gamma-delta T cells from blood. The receptors were gathered from a pool of human donors (malaria-infected and uninfected, not separated).

In its sample, this clone was seen many times. The rearrangement links TRDV1 to TRDJ1; 9 nucleotides align to TRDD3. V was clipped by 0 bases and J by 0 bases; unmatched bases: 20. Germline CDR1 TSWWSYY, CDR2 QGS. The CDR3 covers 22 residues. The CDR3 region has the DNA TGTGCTCTTGGGGAACTAAGGCTAAGGCGGGGGATACCCCCCACGTACACCGATAAACTCATCTTT. Its translation is CALGELRLRRGIPPTYTDKLIF.

Judged by abundance, this clone is medium-sized. The sample has other DNA sequences that encode this CDR3 too. This chain uses TRDV1 with TRDJ1; 10 bases map to TRDD3. The CDR3 covers 21 residues. V dropped 6 bases and J dropped 0; count of bases not matched to a gene: 22. The V gene's germline CDR1 is TSWWSYY and CDR2 QGS. The CDR3 DNA reads TGTGCTCTTGGCGATTCCTACTGGTACTGGGGGATCCATTCGTACACCGATAAACTCATCTTT. Its translation is CALGDSYWYWGIHSYTDKLIF.

About this clone itself: TCRdb's protein for this DNA is that of a much larger clone and differs from the translation at residue 17, likely a read error; the protein shown is the DNA translation. In DNA form, the CDR3 reads TGTGCTCTTGGGGAACTTGTTCTTCCTTCCTACTCTTGGTGGGGGAGCCCCGGGCCCCTGATCTTT. Translated: CALGELVLPSYSWWGSPGPLIF. The chain recombines TRDV1 with TRDJ4, with TRDD2 matching over 9 bases. No J gene was available from TCRdb, and it was assigned here by a germline match of the DNA. CDR1 and CDR2 (germline): TSWWSYY, QGS. The CDR3 is 22 residues long. With 0 bases clipped from V and 5 bases from J, the junction kept 28 bases outside the gene matches.

This clone has at least ten counts. V and J are TRDV1 and TRDJ1, with 7 bases lining up with TRDD3. J lost 6 bases, V lost 7 bases, and 20 bases had no gene match. This CDR3 is 17 amino acids long. Germline V lookup: CDR1 TSWWSYY, CDR2 QGS. CDR3 in amino acids: CALVSGRSLGGRYKLIF. CDR3 bases: TGTGCTCTTGTTAGCGGACGAAGTCTGGGGGGAAGATATAAACTCATCTTT.

Only a few counts were recorded for this clone. The TCRdb protein, from a much larger clone, departs from this DNA's translation at residue 7, likely by read error; the protein shown derives from the DNA. The chain uses TRDV1 and TRDJ1; D perhaps matches TRDD3 (5 bases). V was trimmed by 5 bases and J by 1 base, leaving 26 bases between them. The germline gives CDR1 TSWWSYY, CDR2 QGS. The CDR3 contains 19 residues. The DNA for the CDR3 is TGTGCTCTTGGGTACCTAGCGAGGGGACCCCCCGGGAGCACCGATAAACTCATCTTT. It encodes CALGYLARGPPGSTDKLIF.

Worth noting for this clone: TCRdb has a much larger clone's protein, which differs at residues 4 and 18 from the translation of this DNA, likely because of a read error; what is shown is the protein translated from the DNA. The V and J genes are TRDV1 and TRDJ1; the D gene is possibly TRDD2 (7 bases). CDR3 length: 21 residues. Germline loops: CDR1 TSWWSYY, CDR2 QGS. The CDR3 reads CALWDVFLPSTLGINSDRLIF. As DNA, the CDR3 is TGTGCTCTTTGGGATGTATTCCTACCCTCAACGCTGGGGATCAATAGCGATAGACTCATCTTT.

Notes on this clone: A read error likely explains why the TCRdb protein, taken from a much larger clone, differs from this DNA's translation at residue 16; the protein shown is translated from the DNA. The rearrangement uses TRDV1 and TRDJ1; D might be TRDD2 or TRDD3, each matching 8 bases. TCRdb supplies no J gene; here it was assigned by aligning the nucleotide sequence to germline. The V gene lost 1 base and the J gene lost 6 bases, with 30 bases spanning the gap. The CDR3 extends over 20 amino acids. CDR1 TSWWSYY and CDR2 QGS come from the germline V gene. Here the CDR3 DNA reads TGTGCTCTTGGGGAACCACTCTTCCTACATTTGGGGATACCTTCCAATAAACTCATCTTT. This gives the protein CALGEPLFLHLGIPSNKLIF.

On this clone: A far larger clone is just one base off, so this is likely a read error. The sample holds other DNA sequences that translate to the same CDR3. The V segment is TRDV1, and no J call was made; the DNA was not used to check the table's D call, TRDD3. Germline values: CDR1 TSWWSYY, CDR2 QGS. The CDR3 covers 19 residues. Here the CDR3 reads CALGPYSRGNSRPTDKLIF. CDR3 nucleotide sequence: TGTGCTCTTGGCCCTTACTCCCGGGGGAACTCGCGTCCCACCGATAAGCTCATCTTT.

In this sample, this clone turned up a few times. The TCRdb protein comes from a much larger clone and disagrees with this DNA's translation at residue 13, likely due to a read error; the protein given here is derived from the DNA. This chain joins TRDV1 and TRDJ1; 9 bases are shared with TRDD2. Germline assignment: CDR1 TSWWSYY and CDR2 QGS. This CDR3 has 23 amino acids. V shed 2 bases, J shed 0 bases, and the junction held 25 bases outside the gene matches. CDR3 protein: CALGENPFLHVGGTPSDTDKLIF. CDR3 bases: TGTGCTCTTGGGGAAAATCCCTTCCTACATGTGGGGGGTACGCCGAGCGACACCGATAAACTCATCTTT.

This clone was seen more than once but under ten times. A read error is the likely source, as a far larger clone sits one nucleotide away. This CDR3 is also generated by other DNA sequences in the sample. V is TRDV1 and J is TRDJ1, with D tentatively TRDD2 (5 bases). There are 25 residues in the CDR3. Looked up from germline, CDR1 is TSWWSYY and CDR2 is QGS. Between the trimmed V and J ends, which lost 1 base and 0 bases, there was a span of 39 bases. The DNA for the CDR3 is TGTGCTCTTGGGGAACCCCGGAAACCCTACCCTTTACTCCGTGCCACCATAAGGAACACCGATAAACTCATCTTT. Amino acid sequence: CALGEPRKPYPLLRATIRNTDKLIF.

In its sample, this clone was seen many times. TCRdb attributes to this sequence the protein of a much larger clone, which differs from the DNA translation at residue 8; a read error is likely, and the protein displayed is translated from the DNA. The chain is built from TRDV1 and TRDJ1; no clear D gene. The germline V gene encodes CDR1 TSWWSYY and CDR2 QGS. The CDR3 consists of 20 residues. V lost 2 bases to trimming and J lost 0 bases, with 25 bases between them. CDR3 sequence (DNA): TGTGCTCTTGGGGAAAGACAAGCCCCAGGAGTACTTCTCCACACCGATAAACTCATCTTT. Residues: CALGERQAPGVLLHTDKLIF.

This clone was seen more than once but under ten times. TCRdb lists the protein of a much larger clone for this DNA, which differs at residue 7, so this is likely a read error; the protein given here is translated from the DNA itself. The chain links TRDV1 to TRDJ1; a weak D match, TRDD3 (6 bases). The J gene, absent from TCRdb, was called here by matching the DNA to germline. Germline lookup yields CDR1 TSWWSYY and CDR2 QGS. Trimming took off 5 bases at V and 0 bases at J, with 31 bases between the two ends. The CDR3 has 21 residues. The chain's CDR3 is CALGKGPYGGVRLGYTDKLIF. CDR3 in DNA: TGTGCTCTTGGGAAAGGCCCCTACGGGGGAGTACGATTAGGGTACACCGATAAACTCATCTTT.

As to this clone: Translating this DNA gives a protein that differs at residue 7 from the TCRdb one, which belongs to a much larger clone; a read error is likely, and the protein shown is this translation. V gene TRDV1 combines with J gene TRDJ1; a possible D gene is TRDD2 (6 bases). Germline matching of the DNA provided the J gene here, since TCRdb leaves it blank. V lost 0 bases, J lost 4 bases, and 27 bases lay in between. Per germline, CDR1 TSWWSYY and CDR2 QGS. The CDR3 has 20 residues. The CDR3, as DNA: TGTGCTCTTGGGGAACTAAGACTGGTGGGCCTTCCCCCGATAGTCGATAAACTCATCTTT. Translating it yields CALGELRLVGLPPIVDKLIF.

This clone was found many times. TCRdb shows a much larger clone's protein in place of this DNA's translation, and the two differ at residue 12, likely through a read error; the protein shown is translated from the DNA. Other DNA sequences in this specimen translate into the identical CDR3. The chain is built from TRDV1 and TRDJ1, with D unclear. The CDR3 sequence is 17 residues long. Germline CDR1 and CDR2: TSWWSYY and QGS. The germline V and J ends were trimmed by 2 bases and 3 bases, with 19 bases remaining between them. The DNA of the CDR3 is TGTGCTCTTGGGGAAGGAACAAGGAGCCCGTCCGCCGATAAACTCATCTTT. Encoded protein: CALGEGTRSPSADKLIF.

This clone was recorded a few times. The protein in TCRdb stems from a much larger clone and differs at residue 12 from this DNA's translation, likely a read error; here the protein is translated from the DNA. V and J are TRDV1 and TRDJ1; unclear D gene. Because TCRdb records no J gene, it was assigned here through a match of the DNA to germline. The V end was cut by 3 bases, the J end by 0 bases, with 26 bases between. Germline CDR1 and CDR2: TSWWSYY and QGS. The CDR3 length is 20 residues. Here the CDR3 reads CALGEIQMRNSREYTDKLIF. The CDR3 DNA follows: TGTGCTCTTGGGGAGATCCAGATGAGGAACTCACGCGAGTACACCGATAAACTCATCTTT.

In its sample, this clone was seen many times. Other DNA sequences in this specimen translate into the identical CDR3. The chain combines TRDV1 with TRDJ1, with D possibly matching TRDD3 (6 bases). Trimming took 3 bases from V and 1 from J, leaving 15 bases between them. CDR1 is TSWWSYY and CDR2 is QGS in the germline V gene. CDR3 length: 16 residues. CDR3: CALGDLGDFITDKLIF. The CDR3, as DNA: TGTGCTCTTGGGGATCTAGGGGATTTCATCACCGATAAACTCATCTTT.

This clone was counted many times. This chain links TRDV3 with TRDJ1, with TRDD2 identical over 7 bases. V shed 4 bases, J shed 8 bases, and the junction held 10 bases outside the gene matches. This CDR3 comprises 12 residues. Germline assignment: CDR1 TVYSNPD and CDR2 GDNSRS (reference sequence). The CDR3 DNA sequence: TGTGCCTCATTCCTACGCTCGGCCAAACTCATCTTT. It specifies CASFLRSAKLIF.

This clone has a handful of counts. A far larger clone is off by one base, so a read error is likely. Other nucleotide sequences from this sample produce the same CDR3. The chain carries TRDV1 and TRDJ1; tentatively, D is TRDD3 (5 bases). Here the J gene came from matching the DNA to germline, since TCRdb omits it. CDR3 length equals 14 residues. Germline V gene lookup returns CDR1 TSWWSYY and CDR2 QGS. The CDR3 spells CALGEDRGDDKLIF. In DNA, the CDR3 is TGTGCTCTCGGGGAGGATAGAGGGGACGATAAACTCATCTTT.

Only a few counts were recorded for this clone. This DNA translates differently at residue 2 from the TCRdb protein, which is that of a much larger clone; a read error is likely, and the protein shown is the DNA's own translation. The V and J genes are TRDV2 and TRDJ1; 8 positions match TRDD3. Germline CDR1 GEAIGNYY, CDR2 EKD. The length of the CDR3 is 16 residues. CDR3 nucleotide sequence: TGTTCCTGTGACGATCTGGGGGAGTTCTACACCGATAAACTCATCTTT. Amino acid sequence: CSCDDLGEFYTDKLIF.

Comments on this clone: This likely traces to a read error, being one base from a far larger clone. This specimen includes other DNA sequences encoding the same CDR3. The CDR3 sequence: CAFGGSSPLGDTGSACLRIATYTDKLIF. Written as DNA, the CDR3 is TGTGCCTTTGGTGGTTCCTCCCCGCTGGGGGATACGGGGAGCGCATGTTTACGGATAGCTACGTACACTGATAAACTCATCTTT. This chain connects TRDV3 to TRDJ1, with 12 nucleotides matching TRDD3. This CDR3 comprises 28 residues. Germline CDR1 TVYSNPD, CDR2 GDNSRS (reference sequence).

This clone was found many times. This rearrangement joins TRDV1 to TRDJ1; the match to TRDD2 covers 7 bases. The V gene end was trimmed by 1 base and the J gene end by 0 bases; junction bases not matched to a gene: 11. The CDR3 has 18 residues. The germline CDR1 and CDR2 sequences are TSWWSYY and QGS. The CDR3 spells CALGEPAFLPYNTDKLIF. CDR3 bases: TGTGCTCTTGGGGAACCGGCCTTCCTGCCGTACAACACCGATAAACTCATCTTT.

This clone was counted at least ten times. TCRdb assigns this DNA the protein of a much larger clone, which departs from its translation at residue 3; this likely reflects a read error, and the protein shown comes from translating the DNA. The genes are TRDV1 and TRDJ1; 9 nucleotides align to TRDD3. The CDR3 has 18 residues. Germline-derived CDR1 and CDR2 are TSWWSYY and QGS. The CDR3 nucleotides read TGTGCTCCTGGGGAAGTGGCGCCCCTCACTCTACTGGGGGAGAAACTCATCTTT. It specifies CAPGEVAPLTLLGEKLIF.

As regards this clone: This likely came from a read error, as a far larger clone is one base away. Different DNA sequences within this sample yield the same CDR3. The chain recombines TRDV1 with TRDJ1; unclear D gene. TCRdb does not report a J gene; here it was assigned by matching the DNA to germline references. Trimming shortened V by 3 bases and J by 8 bases, and 16 bases separated the two germline ends. The CDR3 spans 14 residues. Germline V gene sequence: CDR1 TSWWSYY, CDR2 QGS. The CDR3 region has the DNA TGTGCTCTTGGGGATCGTAGTAATTGGCTGAAACTCATCTTT. This translates into CALGDRSNWLKLIF.